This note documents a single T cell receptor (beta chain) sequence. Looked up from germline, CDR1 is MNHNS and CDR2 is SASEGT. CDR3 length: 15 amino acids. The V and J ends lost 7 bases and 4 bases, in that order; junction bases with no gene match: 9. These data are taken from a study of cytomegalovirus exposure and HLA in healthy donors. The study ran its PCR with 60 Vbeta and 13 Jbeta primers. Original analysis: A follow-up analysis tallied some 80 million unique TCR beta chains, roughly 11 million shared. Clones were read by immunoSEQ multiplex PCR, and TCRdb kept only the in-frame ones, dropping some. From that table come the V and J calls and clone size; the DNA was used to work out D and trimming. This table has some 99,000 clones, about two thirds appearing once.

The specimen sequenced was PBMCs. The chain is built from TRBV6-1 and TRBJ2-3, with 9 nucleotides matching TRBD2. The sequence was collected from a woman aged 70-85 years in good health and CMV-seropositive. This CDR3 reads CASILSGGIPDTQYF. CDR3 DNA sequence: TGTGCCAGCATTCTAAGCGGGGGGATCCCAGATACGCAGTATTTT.